This TCR beta chain appears in the sequencing data of a study of blood T cell repertoires in COVID-19. At the level of the study: COVID-19 samples collected from the United States, Italy and Spain covered acute and convalescent phases. In each case, the material was cDNA or gDNA derived from T cells, B-cell-depleted T cells, or PBMCs.

TCRdb keeps only in-frame clones here, not all; method: immunoSEQ multiplex PCR. The table lists fewer than 200,000 clones, about 86% of them singletons. The CDR3 extends over 15 amino acids. Per the germline V gene, CDR1 is SGHNT and CDR2 is YYREEE (reference sequence). The V gene end was trimmed by 0 bases and the J gene end by 6 bases; junction bases not matched to a gene: 4. The TCR comes from a man between 70 and 80 years old with active or convalescent COVID-19. The chain combines TRBV5-4 with TRBJ2-1; 9 nucleotides match TRBD2. Source material: peripheral blood. The CDR3 coding sequence is TGTGCCAGCAGCTTGGCCCTAGCGGGAACCAATGAGCAGTTCTTC. It translates to CASSLALAGTNEQFF.